This T cell receptor (beta chain) was recorded in a study of blood T cell repertoires in COVID-19. At the level of the study: PBMCs, B-cell-depleted T cells, or T cells were the source of the cDNA or gDNA that made up the material.

Original processing methods: Reference gene primer amplification gave estimated nucleated cell counts. Only in-frame clones appear in the TCRdb table, and some are missing; sequencing was by immunoSEQ multiplex PCR. Clone size and V and J calls were adopted from that table, with D and trimming inferred from the DNA. The table includes some 250,000 clones, approximately 88% detected once. This CDR3 has 15 residues. The V segment lost 5 bases and the J segment 3 bases; nucleotides outside the gene matches: 3. Germline CDR1 is SGHVS and CDR2 is FQNEAQ. The chain recombines TRBV7-8 with TRBJ2-7; 14 positions match TRBD2. The specimen was peripheral blood. The source of this sequence is a man aged 35 to 55 with acute or convalescent COVID-19. The CDR3 is CASSRGLAGDYEQYF. The CDR3 bases are TGTGCCAGCAGCCGGGGACTAGCGGGAGACTACGAGCAGTACTTC.